Listed below are T cell receptor beta chains from one sample, sequenced in a study of breast tumors, draining lymph nodes, adjacent tissues. From the multiplex PCR reads, TCRdb called clonotypes with MiXCR, one entry per CDR3 protein. The sample contains around 170,000 distinct CDR3 sequences, 30% to 35% of which appear only once. The sequencing input was axillary lymph node tissue. All receptors derive from a female donor with breast cancer. Some clones in this sample may be carry-over from other donors' samples. Both conserved end residues are part of each CDR3. Fields, in order: clone size, V gene, CDR3 length, D gene, J gene, CDR3 DNA, CDR3 protein. A D gene is named only where the DNA matches it firmly. Only some rows state a clone size, as once, few, many or a class for expanded clones.

>few|TRBV20-1|15|TRBD2|TRBJ2-4
TGCAGTGCTAGCCCGACTAGCGGCTCCACAAACATTCAGTACTTC
CSASPTSGSTNIQYF
>.|TRBV6-6|14|.|TRBJ2-2
TGTGCCAGCAGTCACTTCGGGGAAACCGGGGAGCTGTTTTTT
CASSHFGETGELFF
>few|TRBV6-5|15|.|TRBJ1-2
TGTGCCAGCAGTTACTCGAGAGCGACAGTGGGGGGCTACACCTTC
CASSYSRATVGGYTF
>many|TRBV6-6|16|.|TRBJ1-2
TGTGCCAGCAGCCACCAGGTTGGGGCAGCTAACTATGGCTACACCTTC
CASSHQVGAANYGYTF
>few|TRBV24-1|14|TRBD1|TRBJ1-1
TGTGCCACCAGTGACTCTAAGGACAGGGGCGAAGCTTTCTTT
CATSDSKDRGEAFF
>.|TRBV7-2|13|.|TRBJ1-2
TGTGCTAGAGGGGCGGGGACTAACTATGGCTACACCTTC
CARGAGTNYGYTF
>many|TRBV6-5|14|TRBD1|TRBJ2-7
TGTGCCAGCAGTTACCGGGACAGGGTTACGAGGCAGTACTTC
CASSYRDRVTRQYF
>many|TRBV7-2|13|TRBD2|TRBJ2-5
TGTGCCAGCAGCTTGGGACTAGGTGAGACCCAGTACTTC
CASSLGLGETQYF
>many|TRBV2|14|.|TRBJ2-7
TGTGCCAGCCGGGAAGCTGGACTAACCTACGAGCAGTACTTC
CASREAGLTYEQYF
>many|TRBV7-6|13|.|TRBJ2-7
TGTGCCAGCAGCTTTGGGCAGGCCTACGAGCAGTACTTC
CASSFGQAYEQYF
>many|TRBV20-1|15|TRBD2|TRBJ2-1
TGCAGTGCTAGAGATCAGGGCGGGAGAAGGCATGAGCAGTTCTTC
CSARDQGGRRHEQFF
>.|TRBV10-2|15|.|TRBJ1-1
TGCGCCAGCAGTGCCACCCTTTGGTTGGGCACTGAAGCTTTCTTT
CASSATLWLGTEAFF
>many|TRBV20-1|17|TRBD2|TRBJ2-3
TGCAGTGCTAGAGATATGTTGAGCGGGGGATTCACAGATACGCAGTATTTT
CSARDMLSGGFTDTQYF
>many|TRBV12-3/TRBV12-4|14|TRBD1|TRBJ2-2
TGTGCCAGCAGTAGAATGACAGGGACCGGGGAGCTGTTTTTT
CASSRMTGTGELFF
>few|TRBV6-1|13|.|TRBJ1-4
TGTGCCAGTCATAAGGGCAGGGGTGAAAAACTGTTTTTT
CASHKGRGEKLFF
>.|TRBV12-3/TRBV12-4|15|.|TRBJ1-2
TGTGCCAGCCTCACCATCCCGTTCAGCCATGCCGGCTACACCTTC
CASLTIPFSHAGYTF
>many|TRBV6-5|15|.|TRBJ1-4
TGTGCCAGCAGGCCGACAGGACTAAATAATGAAAAACTGTTTTTT
CASRPTGLNNEKLFF
>.|TRBV11-2|21|.|TRBJ1-4
TGTGCCAGCAGCTGGACCCTTCGGGGGGGCGGGTACAGGGAATCCGGAGAAAAACTGTTTTTT
CASSWTLRGGGYRESGEKLFF
>.|TRBV2|17|TRBD2|TRBJ2-3
TGTGCCAGCAGTGCTAGAGACGGGGGGGCGACCACAGATACGCAGTATTTT
CASSARDGGATTDTQYF
>many|TRBV12-3/TRBV12-4|17|TRBD2|TRBJ2-1
TGTGCCAGCAGTTTAAGAGTCAGCGGGAGGGCCAATGATGAGCAGTTCTTC
CASSLRVSGRANDEQFF
>.|TRBV19|16|.|TRBJ2-2
TGTGCCAGTAGCCCTCTGCGGGGCAATTTGGTTGGGGAGCTGTTTTTT
CASSPLRGNLVGELFF
>many|TRBV7-9|12|.|TRBJ1-2
TGTGCCAGCAGCGGCCGGACATCGTCATACACCTTC
CASSGRTSSYTF
>many|TRBV6-4|13|.|TRBJ2-1
TGTGCCAGCAGTGACCATAGCGGTGGGCGTCAGTTCTTC
CASSDHSGGRQFF
>many|TRBV29-1|15|.|TRBJ2-2
TGCAGCGTTGGCGTCCCGGGACAATCCACCGGGGAGCTGTTTTTT
CSVGVPGQSTGELFF
>.|TRBV19|15|.|TRBJ1-5
TGTGCCAGTAGTATGAGCGGGGGCATCGGTCAGCCCCAGCATTTT
CASSMSGGIGQPQHF
>.|TRBV12-3/TRBV12-4|14|.|TRBJ2-7
TGTGCCAGCAGTTTCTCAGGGAACTCCTACGAGCAGTGCTTC
CASSFSGNSYEQCF
>many|TRBV10-3|14|.|TRBJ1-5
TGTGCCACTCTTCGGGAGGGGAGCAATCAGCCCCAGCATTTT
CATLREGSNQPQHF
>.|TRBV6-5|14|.|TRBJ1-2
TGTGCCAGCAGTCCGCAGGGAGAGGGCTATGGCTACACCTTC
CASSPQGEGYGYTF
>once|TRBV20-1|15|TRBD1|TRBJ2-5
TGCAGTGCCCTTCGGACAGGGGGCTTGTGGGAGACCCAGTACTTC
CSALRTGGLWETQYF
>many|TRBV29-1|13|TRBD1|TRBJ2-1
TGCAGCGTTGAGGGACAGGGGGCGTATGAGCAGTTCTTC
CSVEGQGAYEQFF
>many|TRBV9|14|TRBD2|TRBJ2-5
TGTGCCAGCAGCGTACGGGGAGGGCGGGAGACCCAGTACTTC
CASSVRGGRETQYF
>once|TRBV12-3/TRBV12-4|15|TRBD2|TRBJ2-1
TGTGCCAGCAGTATCACGACTAGCGGGAGTTATGAGCAGTTCTTC
CASSITTSGSYEQFF
>many|TRBV20-1|13|.|TRBJ1-4
TGCAGTGCCCTGGGCGACCGCGGGGAAAAACTGTTTTTT
CSALGDRGEKLFF
>many|TRBV4-2|13|.|TRBJ2-7
TGTGCCAGCAGCCAAGATAAGCTCTACGAGCAGTACTTC
CASSQDKLYEQYF
>many|TRBV6-1|15|.|TRBJ2-5
TGTGCCAATACCGGGACCGCCCTTCTATGGGAGACCCAGTACTTC
CANTGTALLWETQYF
>many|TRBV11-2|14|.|TRBJ1-2
TGTGCCAGCAGCCCATTCGGGACGGCCTATGGCTACACCTTC
CASSPFGTAYGYTF
>many|TRBV7-8|16|TRBD2|TRBJ2-3
TGTGCCAGCACGCACAGGGTATTGGCGGGGGGGGATACGCAGTATTTT
CASTHRVLAGGDTQYF
>many|TRBV7-2|15|.|TRBJ2-3
TGTGCCAGCAGCTTAGGTGGCCCATTGGGGGATACGCAGTATTTT
CASSLGGPLGDTQYF
>.|TRBV20-1|12|.|TRBJ1-2
TGCAGTGCTACTGGGACCAACTATGGCTCCACCTTC
CSATGTNYGSTF
>.|TRBV7-9|17|.|TRBJ1-2
TGTGCCAGCGGCTTAGGAGGAAATCGAGGGGCCGACTATGGCTACACCTTC
CASGLGGNRGADYGYTF
>.|TRBV7-3|18|TRBD2|TRBJ2-5
TGTGCCAGCAGCTCGGGACTAGCGGGGACCAATTTCCAAGAGACCCAGTACTTC
CASSSGLAGTNFQETQYF
>many|TRBV9|16|.|TRBJ2-1
TGTGCCAGCAGCCCTTATGACAGCAGCTCCTACAATGAGCAGTTCTTC
CASSPYDSSSYNEQFF